This is a list of T cell receptor beta chains from one sample in a study of blood T cell repertoires in COVID-19. Assay: immunoSEQ multiplex PCR; the TCRdb copy retains only in-frame clones and omits some. The sample shows fewer than 200,000 clones, about 83% of them seen only once. Sequenced material: peripheral blood. The receptors were sampled from a woman in her 70s who had recovered from COVID-19. The CDR3 runs from the conserved cysteine through the conserved F or W. Fields, in order: CDR3 DNA, CDR3 protein, J gene, V gene, D gene, clone size. The D gene is left open where the match is weak. Size values are once, few and many counts, or a class for expanded clones, and some rows have none.

CDR3 DNA: TGTGCCATCAGTGACGTACTGCGGGGGTCCTATAATTCACCCCTCCACTTT
CDR3 protein: CAISDVLRGSYNSPLHF
J gene: TRBJ1-6
V gene: TRBV10-3
D gene: .
clone size: .

CDR3 DNA: TGTGCCAGCTCACCGGCGGGGAACACTGAAGCTTTCTTT
CDR3 protein: CASSPAGNTEAFF
J gene: TRBJ1-1
V gene: TRBV18
D gene: .
clone size: .

CDR3 DNA: TGTGCCAGCAGCTTAACCCCGACTAGCGTGGAGACCCAGTACTTC
CDR3 protein: CASSLTPTSVETQYF
J gene: TRBJ2-5
V gene: TRBV7-3
D gene: TRBD2
clone size: .

CDR3 DNA: TGTGCCAGCACCCCGGGAGGAGGGGGGACCTACGAGCAGTACTTC
CDR3 protein: CASTPGGGGTYEQYF
J gene: TRBJ2-7
V gene: TRBV5-4
D gene: .
clone size: .

CDR3 DNA: TGCGCCAGCAGCTTGGCGACAGGATCGGGCTACACCTTC
CDR3 protein: CASSLATGSGYTF
J gene: TRBJ1-2
V gene: TRBV5-1
D gene: .
clone size: .

CDR3 DNA: TGTGCCAGCAGCTCAAGGACAGGGCGCTATGGCTACACCTTC
CDR3 protein: CASSSRTGRYGYTF
J gene: TRBJ1-2
V gene: TRBV11-2
D gene: TRBD1
clone size: few

CDR3 DNA: TGTGCCAGCAGCTCGTTAAGCACAGATACGCAGTATTTT
CDR3 protein: CASSSLSTDTQYF
J gene: TRBJ2-3
V gene: TRBV5-6
D gene: .
clone size: .

CDR3 DNA: TGTGCCAGCAGCTTAAGCTCCGGGGCAGGGGACTACGAGCAGTACTTC
CDR3 protein: CASSLSSGAGDYEQYF
J gene: TRBJ2-7
V gene: TRBV7-3
D gene: .
clone size: .

CDR3 DNA: TGTGCCAGCTCACCCCCAGTCCCATGGTACTTC
CDR3 protein: CASSPPVPWYF
J gene: TRBJ2-7
V gene: TRBV18
D gene: .
clone size: .

CDR3 DNA: TGTGCCAGCAGCTATAAACAGGGCACAGATACGCAGTATTTT
CDR3 protein: CASSYKQGTDTQYF
J gene: TRBJ2-3
V gene: TRBV5-4
D gene: .
clone size: .

CDR3 DNA: TGCGCCAGCACCCTTGGGGGGAGTACTAGCACAGATACGCAGTATTTT
CDR3 protein: CASTLGGSTSTDTQYF
J gene: TRBJ2-3
V gene: TRBV5-1
D gene: .
clone size: .

CDR3 DNA: TGTGCCAGTAGTCCAAGAAGGGGCGGCTACGAGCAGTACTTC
CDR3 protein: CASSPRRGGYEQYF
J gene: TRBJ2-7
V gene: TRBV19
D gene: .
clone size: few

CDR3 DNA: TGTGCCTGGAGTGTGAGGGGCAGGGGTAACTATGGCTACACCTTC
CDR3 protein: CAWSVRGRGNYGYTF
J gene: TRBJ1-2
V gene: TRBV30
D gene: .
clone size: .

CDR3 DNA: TGTGCCAGTAGTAGAATTACAGGGGGCCGGGACTATGGCTACACCTTC
CDR3 protein: CASSRITGGRDYGYTF
J gene: TRBJ1-2
V gene: TRBV19
D gene: TRBD1
clone size: .

CDR3 DNA: TGTGCCAGCAGCCGTTCGGGGGATGAAAAACTGTTTTTT
CDR3 protein: CASSRSGDEKLFF
J gene: TRBJ1-4
V gene: TRBV3-1/TRBV3-2
D gene: .
clone size: once

CDR3 DNA: TGCAGCGTCCTCGGGACTAGCGGGAGTCTTTCCGGAGAGACCCAGTACTTC
CDR3 protein: CSVLGTSGSLSGETQYF
J gene: TRBJ2-5
V gene: TRBV29-1
D gene: TRBD2
clone size: .

CDR3 DNA: TGTGCCAGCAGTCATGGGGGGGGCGGGAACACTGAAGCTTTCTTT
CDR3 protein: CASSHGGGGNTEAFF
J gene: TRBJ1-1
V gene: TRBV5-4
D gene: .
clone size: .

CDR3 DNA: TGTGCCAGCAGTTACGGGACTACAGGGCCACTCTATGGCTACACCTTC
CDR3 protein: CASSYGTTGPLYGYTF
J gene: TRBJ1-2
V gene: TRBV6-5
D gene: .
clone size: .

CDR3 DNA: TGTGCCAGCAGCTCACACAGGGCTAACTATGGCTACACCTTC
CDR3 protein: CASSSHRANYGYTF
J gene: TRBJ1-2
V gene: TRBV7-3
D gene: .
clone size: .

CDR3 DNA: TGTGCCAGCAGGTCCGAAATAAGGGCCAGGGGGCGGAATGAGCAGTTCTTC
CDR3 protein: CASRSEIRARGRNEQFF
J gene: TRBJ2-1
V gene: TRBV5-6
D gene: TRBD1
clone size: .

CDR3 DNA: TGTGCCAGCAGCCTTCCGGGCCAGGAGGGCTATGGCTACACCTTC
CDR3 protein: CASSLPGQEGYGYTF
J gene: TRBJ1-2
V gene: TRBV5-4
D gene: .
clone size: .

CDR3 DNA: TGCGCCAGCAGCCCCCCAGGGTCCGGGGAGCTGTTTTTT
CDR3 protein: CASSPPGSGELFF
J gene: TRBJ2-2
V gene: TRBV5-1
D gene: .
clone size: once

CDR3 DNA: TGTGCCAGCAGCCCGGGAGGGGGGCAGCCCCAGCATTTT
CDR3 protein: CASSPGGGQPQHF
J gene: TRBJ1-5
V gene: TRBV14
D gene: .
clone size: .

CDR3 DNA: TGTGCCAGCAGCCCGAATATCGGGACACCAGACACCGGGGAGCTGTTTTTT
CDR3 protein: CASSPNIGTPDTGELFF
J gene: TRBJ2-2
V gene: TRBV7-9
D gene: .
clone size: once